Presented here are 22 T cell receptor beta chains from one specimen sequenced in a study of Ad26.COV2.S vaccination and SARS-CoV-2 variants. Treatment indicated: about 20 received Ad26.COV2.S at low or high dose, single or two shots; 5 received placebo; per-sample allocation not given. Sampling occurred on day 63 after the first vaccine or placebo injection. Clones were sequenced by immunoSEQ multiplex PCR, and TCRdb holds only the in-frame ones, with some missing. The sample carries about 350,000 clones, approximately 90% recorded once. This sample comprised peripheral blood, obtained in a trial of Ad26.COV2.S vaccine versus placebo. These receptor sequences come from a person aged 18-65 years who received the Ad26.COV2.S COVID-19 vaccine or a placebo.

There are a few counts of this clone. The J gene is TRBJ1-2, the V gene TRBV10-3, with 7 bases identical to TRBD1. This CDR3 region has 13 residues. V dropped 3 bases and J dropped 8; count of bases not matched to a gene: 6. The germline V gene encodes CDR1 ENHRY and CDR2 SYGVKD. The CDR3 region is CAISEQGRGGYTF. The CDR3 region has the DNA TGTGCCATCAGTGAACAGGGGAGGGGAGGCTACACCTTC.

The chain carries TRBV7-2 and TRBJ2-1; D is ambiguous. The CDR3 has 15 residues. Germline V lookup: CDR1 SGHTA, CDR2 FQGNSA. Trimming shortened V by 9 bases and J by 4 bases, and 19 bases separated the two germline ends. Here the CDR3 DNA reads TGTGCCAGTGGCTCCGGGTCGGGTTCTTACAATGAGCAGTTCTTC. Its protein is CASGSGSGSYNEQFF.

As DNA, the CDR3 is TGTGCCAGCTCACCAGGGGGTGGCGAGCAGTACTTC. Its protein is CASSPGGGEQYF. J is TRBJ2-7 and V is TRBV18; D assignment may be TRBD1 or TRBD2 (5 bases each). V lost 2 bases, J lost 6 bases, and 8 bases lay in between. The germline gives CDR1 KGHSH, CDR2 LQKENI. The CDR3 loop spans 12 amino acids.

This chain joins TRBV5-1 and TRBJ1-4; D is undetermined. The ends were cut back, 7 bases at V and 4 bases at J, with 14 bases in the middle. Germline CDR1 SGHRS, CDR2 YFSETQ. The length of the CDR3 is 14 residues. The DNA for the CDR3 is TGCGCCAGCTCACCCGCGTCGGGTAATGAAAAACTGTTTTTT. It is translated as CASSPASGNEKLFF.

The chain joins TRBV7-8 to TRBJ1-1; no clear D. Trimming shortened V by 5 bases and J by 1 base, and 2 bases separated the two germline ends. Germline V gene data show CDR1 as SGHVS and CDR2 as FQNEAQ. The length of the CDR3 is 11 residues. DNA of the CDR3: TGTGCCAGCAGCCAGAACACTGAAGCTTTCTTT. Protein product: CASSQNTEAFF.

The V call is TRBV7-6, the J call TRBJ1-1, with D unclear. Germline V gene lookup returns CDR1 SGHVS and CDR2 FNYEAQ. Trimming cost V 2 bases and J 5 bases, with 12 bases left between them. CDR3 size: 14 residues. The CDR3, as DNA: TGTGCCAGCAGCTTATCCCCGACGGGGACTGAAGCTTTCTTT. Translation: CASSLSPTGTEAFF.

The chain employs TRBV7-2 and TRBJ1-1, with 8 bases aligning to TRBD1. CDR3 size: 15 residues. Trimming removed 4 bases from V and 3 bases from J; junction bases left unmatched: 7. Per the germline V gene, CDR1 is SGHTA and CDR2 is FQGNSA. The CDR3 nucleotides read TGTGCCAGCAGCTCGGACAGGGATTGGGACACTGAAGCTTTCTTT. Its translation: CASSSDRDWDTEAFF.

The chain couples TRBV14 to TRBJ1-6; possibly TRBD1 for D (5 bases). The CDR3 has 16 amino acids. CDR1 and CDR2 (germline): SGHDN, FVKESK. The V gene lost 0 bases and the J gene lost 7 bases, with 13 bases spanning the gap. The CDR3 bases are TGTGCCAGCAGCCAAGAACTGAGGGGAGGCAATTCACCCCTCCACTTT. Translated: CASSQELRGGNSPLHF.

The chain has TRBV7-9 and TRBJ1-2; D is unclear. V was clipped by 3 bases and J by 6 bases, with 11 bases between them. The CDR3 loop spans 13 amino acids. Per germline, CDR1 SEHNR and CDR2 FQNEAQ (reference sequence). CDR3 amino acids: CASSFLLGNGYTF. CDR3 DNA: TGTGCCAGCAGCTTTCTCCTCGGGAATGGCTACACCTTC.

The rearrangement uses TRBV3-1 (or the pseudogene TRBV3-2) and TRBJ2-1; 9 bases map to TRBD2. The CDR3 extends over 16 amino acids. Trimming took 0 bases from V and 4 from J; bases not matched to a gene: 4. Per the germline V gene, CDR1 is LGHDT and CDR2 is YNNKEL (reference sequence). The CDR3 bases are TGTGCCAGCAGCCAAGATTTCCTAGCGGGATACAATGAGCAGTTCTTC. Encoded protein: CASSQDFLAGYNEQFF.

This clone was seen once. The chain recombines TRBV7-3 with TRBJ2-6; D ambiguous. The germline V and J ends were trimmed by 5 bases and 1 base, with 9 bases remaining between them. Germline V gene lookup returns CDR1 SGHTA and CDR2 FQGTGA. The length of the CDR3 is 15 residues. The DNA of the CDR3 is TGTGCCAGCAGCCTTCCTATATCTGGGGCCAACGTCCTGACTTTC. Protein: CASSLPISGANVLTF.

CDR3 sequence: CASSQDWAGGYEQYF. The CDR3 nucleotides are TGCGCCAGCAGCCAAGATTGGGCAGGGGGCTACGAGCAGTACTTC. The chain couples TRBV4-3 to TRBJ2-7; 7 bases are a match to TRBD1. The CDR3 runs to 15 residues. The J segment lost 3 bases and the V segment lost 0 bases, leaving 5 bases of the junction unmatched. CDR1 and CDR2 from the germline V gene are LGHNA and YSLEER.

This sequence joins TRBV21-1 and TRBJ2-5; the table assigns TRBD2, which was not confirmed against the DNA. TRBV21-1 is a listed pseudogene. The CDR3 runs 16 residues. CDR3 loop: CASSKDFQAKEETQYF. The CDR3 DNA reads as TGTGCCAGCAGCAAAGATTTCCAAGCGAAAGAGGAGACCCAGTACTTC.

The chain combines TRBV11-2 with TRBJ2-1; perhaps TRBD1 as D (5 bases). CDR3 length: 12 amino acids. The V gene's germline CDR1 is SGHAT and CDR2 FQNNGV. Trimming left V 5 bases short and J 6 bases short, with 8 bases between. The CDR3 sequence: CASSLGVNEQFF. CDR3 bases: TGTGCCAGCAGCCTAGGGGTCAATGAGCAGTTCTTC.

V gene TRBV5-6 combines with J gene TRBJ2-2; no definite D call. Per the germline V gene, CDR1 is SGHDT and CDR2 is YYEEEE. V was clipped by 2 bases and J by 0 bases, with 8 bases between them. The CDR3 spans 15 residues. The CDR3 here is CASSLQLTNTGELFF. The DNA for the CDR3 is TGTGCCAGCAGCTTACAGCTTACGAACACCGGGGAGCTGTTTTTT.

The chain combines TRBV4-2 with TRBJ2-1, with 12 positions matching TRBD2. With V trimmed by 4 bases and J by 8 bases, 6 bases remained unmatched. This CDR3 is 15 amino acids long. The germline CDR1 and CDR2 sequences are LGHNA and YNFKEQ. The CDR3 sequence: CASSPTSGSRDEQFF. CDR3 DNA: TGTGCCAGCAGCCCGACTAGCGGGAGTCGCGATGAGCAGTTCTTC.

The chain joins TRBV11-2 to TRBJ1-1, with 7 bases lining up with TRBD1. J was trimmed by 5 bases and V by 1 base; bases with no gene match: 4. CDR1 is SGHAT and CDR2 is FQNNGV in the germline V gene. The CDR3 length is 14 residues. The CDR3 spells CASSLVGRGTEAFF. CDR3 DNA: TGTGCCAGCAGCTTAGTCGGCAGGGGGACTGAAGCTTTCTTT.

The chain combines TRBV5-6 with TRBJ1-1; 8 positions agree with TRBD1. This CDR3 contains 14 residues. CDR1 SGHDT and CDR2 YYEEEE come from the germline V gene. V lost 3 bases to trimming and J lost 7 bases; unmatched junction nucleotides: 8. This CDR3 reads CASSSRGQGSEAFF. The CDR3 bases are TGTGCCAGCAGCTCCAGGGGGCAGGGAAGTGAAGCTTTCTTT.

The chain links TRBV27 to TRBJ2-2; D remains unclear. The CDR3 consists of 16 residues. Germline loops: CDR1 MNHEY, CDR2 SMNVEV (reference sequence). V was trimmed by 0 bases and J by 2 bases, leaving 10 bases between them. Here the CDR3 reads CASSLSSPSNTGELFF. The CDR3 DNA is TGTGCCAGCAGTTTATCCAGCCCTTCCAACACCGGGGAGCTGTTTTTT.

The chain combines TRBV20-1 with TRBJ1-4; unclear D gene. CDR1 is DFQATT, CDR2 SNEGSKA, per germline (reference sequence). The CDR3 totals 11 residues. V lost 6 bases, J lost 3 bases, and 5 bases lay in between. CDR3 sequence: CSAGSNEKLFF. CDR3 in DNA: TGCAGTGCGGGATCTAATGAAAAACTGTTTTTT.

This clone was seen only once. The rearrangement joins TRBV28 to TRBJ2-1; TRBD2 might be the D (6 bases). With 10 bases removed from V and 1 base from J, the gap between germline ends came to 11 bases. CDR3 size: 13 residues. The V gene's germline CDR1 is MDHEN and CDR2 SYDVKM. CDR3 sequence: CAIRAGSYNEQFF. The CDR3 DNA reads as TGTGCCATCCGGGCGGGGTCCTACAATGAGCAGTTCTTC.

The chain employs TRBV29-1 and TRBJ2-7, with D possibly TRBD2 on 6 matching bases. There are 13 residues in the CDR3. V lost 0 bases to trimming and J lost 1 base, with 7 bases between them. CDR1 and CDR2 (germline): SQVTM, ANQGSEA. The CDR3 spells CSVEDGGSYEQYF. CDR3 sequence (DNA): TGCAGCGTTGAAGATGGGGGGTCCTACGAGCAGTACTTC.